The following is a TCR beta chain sequence with its context. What it recognizes is unknown. The data were taken from a study of stem cell transplantation in POMP-related autoinflammatory disease. PRAID combined immunodeficiency and autoinflammation. Trimming left V 4 bases short and J 7 bases short, with 19 bases between. Per the germline V gene, CDR1 is SGHTA and CDR2 is FQGNSA. This CDR3 region has 15 residues. The assay was immunoSEQ multiplex PCR, and TCRdb's table has in-frame clones only and misses some. In the table there are around 32,000 clones, around 88% of which are singletons. Overall study findings and caveats: In PRAID patients, the number of distinct TRB V-J gene pairings was restricted.

Sequencing used CD4+ T cells from PBMCs, obtained before stem cell transplantation. This clonotype was obtained from a human donor with POMP-related autoinflammation and immune dysregulation (PRAID). The gene calls are TRBV7-2 and TRBJ2-5, with D possibly being TRBD1 (6 bases). The CDR3 sequence: CASSSPGAGVGTQYF. The CDR3 DNA is TGTGCCAGCAGCTCACCAGGCGCAGGGGTCGGGACCCAGTACTTC.